This TCR beta chain was recorded in a study of beta chain features in type 1 diabetes. Between the trimmed V and J ends, which lost 4 bases and 1 base, there was a span of 8 bases. CDR3 length: 14 amino acids. Looked up from germline, CDR1 is SGHTS and CDR2 is YDEGEE. Of the isolated RNA, all was reverse transcribed, and so the sequenced material was expressed TCRB transcripts. Only in-frame clones appear in the TCRdb table, and some are missing; sequencing was by immunoSEQ multiplex PCR. Here the sample spans approximately 150,000 clones, 7% to 10% being singletons. Each population that was sorted was more than 98% pure. General study points: Type 1 diabetes patients had VDJ junctions that carried fewer insertions and more deletions. Moderately but significantly shorter TCRB CDR3s were found in Type 1 diabetes patients in all four CD4+ subsets. The naive, central memory and Treg TCRB repertoires of patients appeared to be more similar to one another than those of healthy donors.

This clone occurred a few times. Antigen specificity is unknown. The sequence derives from a man aged 30 to 39 with type 1 diabetes. V and J are TRBV5-8 and TRBJ2-2, with D uncertain. What was sequenced was central memory CD4+ T cells from blood. CDR3 amino acids: CASSRDGNTGELFF. The DNA of the CDR3 is TGTGCCAGCAGCCGAGATGGGAACACCGGGGAGCTGTTTTTT.